The rows below give T cell receptor beta chains drawn from one sample of a study of Graves' ophthalmopathy and Graves' hyperthyroidism. TCRdb reprocessed the multiplex PCR reads via MiXCR and lists one record per CDR3 protein. The table shows hundreds of thousands of distinct CDR3 sequences, with over 15% occurring only once. The specimen sequenced was peripheral blood. These receptors were collected from a woman younger than 30 with stable Graves' hyperthyroidism. Each CDR3 is given with its conserved first and last residue. A D gene is named only where the DNA matches it firmly. Expanded clones are given a class, and other clones once, few, many or no size at all.

TRBV28	-	-	TRBJ2-3	CTSSPGADTQYF	TGTACCAGCAGTCCCGGGGCAGATACGCAGTATTTT
TRBV12-3/TRBV12-4	many	-	TRBJ1-5	CASSLTGYSNQPQHF	TGTGCCAGCAGTCTAACAGGGTATAGCAATCAGCCCCAGCATTTT
TRBV12-3/TRBV12-4	-	-	TRBJ1-2	CASSSGYGGYTF	TGTGCCAGCAGTTCAGGGTACGGTGGCTACACCTTC
TRBV13	-	-	TRBJ1-2	CASSARTALRGYTF	TGTGCCAGCAGCGCCCGGACTGCTCTACGGGGCTACACCTTC
TRBV19	many	-	TRBJ2-2	CASIRQATNTGELFF	TGTGCCAGTATTAGACAGGCCACGAACACCGGGGAGCTGTTTTTT
TRBV19	many	-	TRBJ2-5	CASSLSPLTETQYF	TGTGCCAGTAGTCTTTCCCCGTTAACAGAGACCCAGTACTTC
TRBV12-3/TRBV12-4	few	TRBD1	TRBJ2-7	CASRRTRDRVPYF	TGTGCCAGCAGGAGAACCCGGGACAGGGTGCCGTACTTC
TRBV12-3/TRBV12-4	many	-	TRBJ1-1	CASRGGGATEAFF	TGTGCCAGCAGGGGCGGGGGAGCCACTGAAGCTTTCTTT
TRBV6-4	-	TRBD2	TRBJ2-3	CASSDPSGGSADTQYF	TGTGCCAGCAGTGACCCTAGCGGGGGGTCCGCAGATACGCAGTATTTT
TRBV27	-	TRBD1	TRBJ1-2	CASSNRPGTGEGYTF	TGTGCCAGCAGTAACCGCCCGGGGACAGGGGAGGGCTACACCTTC
TRBV19	many	TRBD1	TRBJ1-2	CASTPLQGDYGYTF	TGTGCCAGTACGCCCCTACAGGGGGACTATGGCTACACCTTC
TRBV29-1	many	-	TRBJ2-5	CSVVGTEETQYF	TGCAGCGTTGTAGGAACAGAAGAGACCCAGTACTTC
TRBV6-5	many	TRBD2	TRBJ2-7	CASATLGAGLAVLSSYEQYF	TGTGCCAGCGCCACCCTAGGGGCGGGACTAGCGGTACTAAGCTCCTACGAGCAGTACTTC
TRBV12-3/TRBV12-4	many	-	TRBJ1-2	CASSSRGGYGYTF	TGTGCCAGCAGTTCGCGGGGGGGCTATGGCTACACCTTC
TRBV6-2/TRBV6-3	many	-	TRBJ2-7	CASSPGHGPARGEQYF	TGTGCCAGCAGCCCTGGACACGGACCGGCCCGTGGCGAGCAGTACTTC
TRBV11-1	-	-	TRBJ2-7	CASSQVGAEQYF	TGTGCCAGCAGCCAAGTGGGGGCCGAGCAGTACTTC
TRBV2	many	-	TRBJ2-7	CASRPDGIKGEQYF	TGTGCCAGCAGGCCGGACGGAATTAAGGGCGAGCAGTACTTC
TRBV6-1	many	TRBD1	TRBJ2-7	CASSEEWTGYYEQYF	TGTGCCAGCAGTGAAGAGTGGACAGGATACTACGAGCAGTACTTC
TRBV11-3	many	-	TRBJ2-4	CASSLETGQVQYF	TGTGCCAGCAGCTTAGAAACAGGGCAGGTTCAGTACTTC
TRBV27	many	-	TRBJ1-2	CASSAAAGVYGYTF	TGTGCCAGCAGTGCCGCGGCAGGAGTTTATGGCTACACCTTC
TRBV13	many	-	TRBJ2-5	CASSPASAQTQYF	TGTGCCAGCAGCCCAGCCAGCGCCCAGACCCAGTACTTC
TRBV2	many	-	TRBJ2-2	CASSELRSTGELFF	TGTGCCAGCAGTGAACTCAGGAGCACCGGGGAGCTGTTTTTT
TRBV6-2/TRBV6-3	few	-	TRBJ1-2	CASSYSLRYGYTF	TGTGCCAGCAGTTACTCGTTGAGATATGGCTACACCTTC
TRBV27	-	-	TRBJ1-5	CASSLWDEVHSLGDQPQHF	TGTGCCAGCAGTTTATGGGATGAGGTTCACAGTTTGGGGGATCAGCCCCAGCATTTT
TRBV2	many	-	TRBJ2-7	CATQPNSYEQYF	TGTGCCACCCAACCTAACAGCTACGAGCAGTACTTC
TRBV24-1	many	-	TRBJ1-2	CATSDLQVLKNYGYTF	TGTGCCACCAGTGATTTGCAGGTCCTCAAGAACTATGGCTACACCTTC
TRBV27	many	TRBD1	TRBJ1-6	CASSLGSGQGDRNSPLHF	TGTGCCAGCAGTTTAGGTTCGGGACAGGGTGATCGGAATTCACCCCTCCACTTT
TRBV4-1	many	TRBD1	TRBJ1-2	CASSQPDRANYGYTF	TGCGCCAGCAGCCAGCCGGACAGGGCAAACTATGGCTACACCTTC
TRBV2	many	-	TRBJ1-5	CASSADRNNQPQHF	TGTGCCAGCAGTGCTGACAGGAACAATCAGCCCCAGCATTTT
TRBV7-8	many	TRBD1	TRBJ2-4	CASSSFRGTGGSGKNIQYF	TGTGCCAGCAGCTCCTTCCGAGGGACAGGGGGCAGTGGCAAAAACATTCAGTACTTC
TRBV6-6	few	-	TRBJ1-1	CASSYRHYGHLGGMNTEAFF	TGTGCCAGCAGTTACCGCCACTATGGACATCTTGGGGGGATGAACACTGAAGCTTTCTTT
TRBV9	-	-	TRBJ1-3	CASSVESSGNTIYF	TGTGCCAGCAGCGTTGAGAGCTCTGGAAACACCATATATTTT
TRBV5-8	-	-	TRBJ2-7	CASSFGPGTSEQYF	-
TRBV5-1	many	-	TRBJ2-7	CASSRLGEQYF	TGCGCCAGCAGCCGTTTGGGTGAGCAGTACTTC
TRBV4-2	-	TRBD1	TRBJ2-2	CASSQDRGGPTGELFF	TGTGCCAGCAGCCAAGATCGAGGGGGCCCCACCGGGGAGCTGTTTTTT
TRBV6-4	many	TRBD2	TRBJ2-2	CASTSAREGGELFF	TGTGCCAGCACCTCTGCCAGGGAGGGCGGGGAGCTGTTTTTT
TRBV20-1	many	-	TRBJ2-4	CSATPRGGDKNIQYF	TGCAGTGCTACTCCCAGGGGGGGGGACAAAAACATTCAGTACTTC
TRBV25-1	-	TRBD1	TRBJ1-2	CASSPPGQGHGYTF	TGTGCCAGCAGTCCCCCGGGACAGGGCCATGGCTACACCTTC
TRBV10-2	-	-	TRBJ2-5	CASSDGKQKETQYF	TGCGCCAGCAGTGATGGTAAACAGAAAGAGACCCAGTACTTC
TRBV6-4	many	-	TRBJ2-7	CASVPGTYEQYF	TGTGCCAGTGTGCCGGGAACCTACGAGCAGTACTTC
TRBV2	many	-	TRBJ1-2	CASSLGAYGYTF	TGTGCCAGCAGTCTTGGGGCCTATGGCTACACCTTC
TRBV24-1	many	TRBD1	TRBJ1-1	CATSDHRGKNTEAFF	TGTGCCACCAGTGATCACAGGGGGAAGAACACTGAAGCTTTCTTT
TRBV10-3	-	TRBD1	TRBJ1-1	CAISYLTGGIAEAFF	TGTGCCATCAGTTATTTGACAGGGGGAATCGCTGAAGCTTTCTTT
TRBV24-1	-	-	TRBJ2-2	CATQRNTGELFF	TGTGCCACCCAACGGAACACCGGGGAGCTGTTTTTT
TRBV6-1	few	-	TRBJ1-1	CASSESLGTEAFF	TGTGCCAGCAGTGAATCGTTGGGTACTGAAGCTTTCTTT
TRBV12-3/TRBV12-4	-	-	TRBJ2-1	CASSLDFSYNEQFF	TGTGCCAGCAGCTTAGATTTCTCCTACAATGAGCAGTTCTTC
TRBV6-1	many	-	TRBJ1-1	CASRSGFMNTEAFF	TGTGCCAGCAGGTCGGGGTTCATGAACACTGAAGCTTTCTTT
TRBV12-3/TRBV12-4	many	TRBD1	TRBJ2-2	CASTGTDPTGELFF	TGTGCCAGCACCGGGACAGACCCCACCGGGGAGCTGTTTTTT
TRBV19	many	-	TRBJ1-1	CASSIRQKNTEAFF	TGTGCCAGTAGTATTAGACAGAAGAACACTGAAGCTTTCTTT
TRBV2	many	-	TRBJ2-7	CASREGSSYEQYF	TGTGCCAGCAGGGAGGGGTCTAGCTACGAGCAGTACTTC
TRBV3-1	-	TRBD1	TRBJ1-1	CASSQAAGGNTEAFF	TGTGCCAGCAGCCAAGCGGCAGGGGGGAACACTGAAGCTTTCTTT
TRBV6-2/TRBV6-3	many	-	TRBJ1-1	CARRDWDTEAFF	TGTGCCAGAAGGGATTGGGACACTGAAGCTTTCTTT
TRBV6-5	many	-	TRBJ1-5	CASSYSRVTQPQHF	TGTGCCAGCAGTTACTCCAGGGTAACTCAGCCCCAGCATTTT
TRBV11-2	many	TRBD1	TRBJ2-7	CASSLQTGNIFGEQYF	TGTGCCAGCAGCTTACAGACAGGGAACATTTTTGGCGAGCAGTACTTC
TRBV6-2/TRBV6-3	many	-	TRBJ2-5	CASSFARETQYF	TGTGCCAGCAGTTTTGCTCGAGAGACCCAGTACTTC
TRBV19	many	TRBD1	TRBJ2-7	CASSPRGSSEQYF	TGTGCCAGTAGTCCCAGGGGGTCAAGCGAGCAGTACTTC
TRBV12-3/TRBV12-4	many	-	TRBJ2-2	CASRRTQETGELFF	TGTGCCAGCAGACGGACCCAAGAGACCGGGGAGCTGTTTTTT
TRBV29-1	many	TRBD1	TRBJ1-2	CSVGTGGTGYGYTF	TGCAGCGTTGGGACAGGGGGGACAGGCTATGGCTACACCTTC